Here is one T cell receptor (beta chain) with its context. This clonotype was counted ten times or more. What this receptor recognizes is not known. Per-base qualities were not stored, and no clone one base away is much larger. The CDR3 spans 16 residues, from the cysteine through the phenylalanine. The kept DNA is CDR3 alone, 48 bases in frame from the first base. Sequences SEHNR (CDR1) and FQNEAQ (CDR2) are obtained from the germline V gene (reference sequence). Germline trimming amounts to 4 bases on V and 4 bases on J, with 10 as the count of junction bases outside the gene matches. The sample is drawn from a study of T-cell reconstitution after alpha-beta-depleted transplantation in children (dated by TCRdb to the mid-2010s). The study in broad terms: The study quantitatively tracked T-cell immune reconstitution after TCRalphabeta/CD19-depleted allogeneic hematopoietic cell transplantation in children using TCR repertoire profiling. General findings and caveats noted by the study authors: The frequencies of hyperexpanded clones fell over the following months, and after one year, T-cell counts and TCRbeta diversity were mostly attributed to newly produced T cells. In some patients, the high TCRbeta diversity seen at day 60 was put down to recipient T cells and intrathymic progenitors that had survived conditioning. The apparently early recovery of alphabetaT-cell counts about two months after transplant reportedly depended on only several hundred rapidly expanded clones that came from non-depleted graft cells.

Receptor amplification or capture employed PCR. TCRdb names Illumina HiSeq 2500 as the instrument used. Molecular barcoding was employed in the preparation of TCR libraries, with unique molecular identifiers being used to normalize TCRbeta repertoire quantification. The raw public reads went through TCRdb reprocessing: fastp at Q25, MiXCR clone calling, in-frame beta chains kept. Entries that share a CDR3 protein sequence are merged under the most common genes and DNA. This sample comprises 97,000 or so distinct CDR3 sequences, 6% to 9% of them detected only once. The ten largest clonotypes hold around 17% of the sample. The sample's treatment or condition, from its label and the paper: allogeneic hematopoietic cell transplantation with graft depleted of TCRalphabeta T cells and CD19 B cells. TCRalphabeta/CD19-depleted allogeneic hematopoietic cell grafts were given to the transplant recipients, all of whom were children.

Sample: PBMCs, taken before TCRalphabeta/CD19-depleted stem cell transplant. This receptor was taken from a boy younger than 10 with acute lymphoblastic leukemia, due to receive a stem cell transplant. The chain joins TRBV7-9 to TRBJ2-1, and 7 junction bases match TRBD1. The sequenced DNA is TGTGCCAGCAGCTCCGTCCGGGACAGTCCATACAATGAGCAGTTCTTC. It translates to CASSSVRDSPYNEQFF.